The present T cell receptor (beta chain) was sequenced within a study of CD8 T cells in Susac syndrome. The authors reverse transcribed about 0.5 to 1 ug RNA with random hexamers. TCRdb reprocessed the immunoSEQ multiplex PCR reads with MiXCR, giving one entry per CDR3 protein. The sample lists around 200,000 distinct CDR3 sequences, approximately 95% occurring once. This CDR3 is 12 amino acids long. Germline lookup yields CDR1 DFQATT and CDR2 SNEGSKA (reference sequence). Trimming left V 6 bases short and J 3 bases short, with 11 bases between. The chain couples TRBV20-1 to TRBJ2-5, with D perhaps TRBD1 (6 bases). The source of this sequence is a human donor with Susac syndrome. The source material was CD4+ T cells from PBMCs. CDR3 sequence: CSAYRTEETQYF. In nucleotides, the CDR3 is TGCAGTGCCTACCGGACAGAAGAGACCCAGTACTTC.